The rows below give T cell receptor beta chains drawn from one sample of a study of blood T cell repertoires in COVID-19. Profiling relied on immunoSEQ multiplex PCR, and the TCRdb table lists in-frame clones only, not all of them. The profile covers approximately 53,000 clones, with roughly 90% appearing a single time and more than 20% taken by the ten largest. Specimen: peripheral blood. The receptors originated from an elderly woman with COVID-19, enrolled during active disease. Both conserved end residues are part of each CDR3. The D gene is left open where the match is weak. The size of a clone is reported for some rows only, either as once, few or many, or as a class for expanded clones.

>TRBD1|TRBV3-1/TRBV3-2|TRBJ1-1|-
CASSRQGATTEAFF
TGTGCCAGCAGCCGACAGGGGGCGACCACTGAAGCTTTCTTT
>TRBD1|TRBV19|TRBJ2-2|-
CASSIGRQGAPGELFF
TGTGCCAGTAGTATAGGTAGACAGGGGGCGCCCGGGGAGCTGTTTTTT
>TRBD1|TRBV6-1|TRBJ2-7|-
CASSSPGTGRYEQYF
TGTGCCAGCAGTTCCCCCGGGACAGGGCGCTACGAGCAGTACTTC
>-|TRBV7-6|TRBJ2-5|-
CASSLDGRGEETQYF
TGTGCCAGCAGCTTAGATGGCAGGGGGGAAGAGACCCAGTACTTC
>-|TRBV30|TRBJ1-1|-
CAWSNAGSVAFF
TGTGCCTGGAGTAATGCAGGTAGTGTGGCTTTCTTT
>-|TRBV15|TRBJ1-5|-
CATSRGDSPLSNQPQHF
TGTGCCACCAGCAGAGGAGACAGCCCCCTTAGCAATCAGCCCCAGCATTTT
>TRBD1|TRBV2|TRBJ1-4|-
CASRRDRGYSNEKLFF
TGTGCCAGCAGGCGGGACAGGGGGTACTCGAATGAAAAACTGTTTTTT
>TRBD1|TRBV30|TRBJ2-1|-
CALDRAPWGEQFF
TGTGCCTTGGACAGGGCCCCCTGGGGTGAGCAGTTCTTC
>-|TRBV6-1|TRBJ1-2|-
CASSEASGGEGFYGYTF
TGTGCCAGCAGTGAAGCCTCCGGGGGGGAAGGGTTCTATGGCTACACCTTC
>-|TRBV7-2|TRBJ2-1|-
CASSTDRNSYNEQFF
TGTGCCAGCAGCACCGACAGGAACTCCTACAATGAGCAGTTCTTC
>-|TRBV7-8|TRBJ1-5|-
CASSSQNNQPQHF
TGTGCCAGCAGCTCCCAAAACAATCAGCCCCAGCATTTT
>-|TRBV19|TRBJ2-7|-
CASSTRGGQSSYEQYF
TGTGCCAGTAGTACTAGGGGGGGGCAGAGCTCCTACGAGCAGTACTTC
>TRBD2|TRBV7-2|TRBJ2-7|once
CASSRGTSGGLAIYEQYF
TGTGCCAGCAGCCGCGGGACTAGCGGGGGGCTAGCCATCTACGAGCAGTACTTC
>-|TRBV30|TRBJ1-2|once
CAWSVRGEGNLRGYTF
TGTGCCTGGAGTGTACGGGGTGAGGGAAATTTACGGGGCTACACCTTC
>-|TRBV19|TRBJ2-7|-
CASSIVRGSSSYEQYF
TGTGCCAGTAGTATAGTTCGCGGGTCCAGCTCCTACGAGCAGTACTTC
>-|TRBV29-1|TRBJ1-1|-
CSGDTTEAFF
TGCAGCGGGGACACCACTGAAGCTTTCTTT
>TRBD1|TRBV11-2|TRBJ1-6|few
CASSKLGQGVSPLHF
TGTGCCAGCAGCAAACTGGGACAGGGGGTTTCACCCCTCCACTTT
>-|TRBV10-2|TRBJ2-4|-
CASSPGSIQYF
TGCGCCAGCAGCCCCGGGAGCATTCAGTACTTC
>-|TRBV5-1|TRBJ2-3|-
CASSLRVSTDTQYF
TGCGCCAGCAGCTTGCGGGTGAGCACAGATACGCAGTATTTT
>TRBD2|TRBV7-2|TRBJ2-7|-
CASRQRGGVSYEQYF
TGTGCCAGCAGACAGCGGGGGGGCGTTTCCTACGAGCAGTACTTC